This TCR beta chain was identified in a study of cytomegalovirus exposure and HLA in healthy donors. In the study overall: Earlier results showed 120 million or so unique TCR beta sequences derived from around 170 million T cells.

A multiplex PCR was run with 60 Vbeta primers and 13 Jbeta primers. Clones were read by immunoSEQ multiplex PCR, and TCRdb kept only the in-frame ones, dropping some. The sample includes about 140,000 clones, just over 70% of them seen just once. V shed 2 bases and J 0 bases; nucleotides not matched to a gene: 1. This CDR3 contains 15 residues. CDR1 SGDLS and CDR2 YYNGEE come from the germline V gene. Notes on the study in general: The later analysis indicated that the majority of CMV-associated TCR beta chains appeared HLA-restricted. Common viral pathogens seemed to be connected with several of the most significant clusters, according to a later analysis. Per a prior analysis, the majority of TCR beta V segments were productive roughly 87% or roughly 30% of the time.

This clone was picked up one time. Its antigen is not identified. The chain joins TRBV9 to TRBJ2-2; TRBD2 agrees at 7 bases. The clonotype was recovered from a woman in her 30s in good health and CMV-seronegative. The sample taken for sequencing was PBMCs. This CDR3 reads CASSVRGANTGELFF. CDR3 nucleotide sequence: TGTGCCAGCAGCGTCCGGGGGGCGAACACCGGGGAGCTGTTTTTT.